This T cell receptor (beta chain) was profiled in a study of T cells in women clearing cervical HPV infection. Study information: Case blood was drawn when the lesion was first found; control blood after infection became undetectable.

Clones were read by immunoSEQ multiplex PCR, and TCRdb kept only the in-frame ones, dropping some. The ten most abundant clones cover about 1.6% of a sample with about 48,000 clones. Trimming cost V 7 bases and J 0 bases; bases outside gene matches: 12. The CDR3 sequence is 17 residues long. Looked up from germline, CDR1 is GTSNPN and CDR2 is SVGIG (reference sequence). In the case of this clone: What it recognizes is unknown. The read falls 3 residues short of the CDR3 end, and the missing part is taken from the germline J gene.

Study-level results: CIN3+ cases had significantly higher TCR repertoire richness than controls, but evenness did not differ. Cases and controls were distinguished at AUC about 0.86 by richness and V genes.

This receptor was taken from a woman between 18 and 75 years old with a cervical HPV16 infection that either progressed to CIN3+ or cleared (not recorded which). Sequenced sample: blood buffy coat. This rearrangement joins TRBV30 to TRBJ1-4, with 9 bases fitting TRBD1. The part of the CDR3 DNA that was read is TGTGCCTTGACAGACGGGACAGGGTCCCCAACTAATGAAAAA. Protein sequence: CALTDGTGSPTNEK. The whole CDR3 is CALTDGTGSPTNEKLFF.